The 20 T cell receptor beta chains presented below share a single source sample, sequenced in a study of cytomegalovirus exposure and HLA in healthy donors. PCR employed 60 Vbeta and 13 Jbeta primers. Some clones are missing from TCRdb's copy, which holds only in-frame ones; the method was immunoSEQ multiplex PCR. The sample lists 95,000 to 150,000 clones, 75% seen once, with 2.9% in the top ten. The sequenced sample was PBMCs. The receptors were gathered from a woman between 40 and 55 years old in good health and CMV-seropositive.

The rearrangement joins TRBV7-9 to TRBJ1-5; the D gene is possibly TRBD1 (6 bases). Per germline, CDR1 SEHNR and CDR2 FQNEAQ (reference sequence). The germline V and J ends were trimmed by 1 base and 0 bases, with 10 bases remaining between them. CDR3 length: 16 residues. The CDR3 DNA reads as TGTGCCAGCAGCTTAGGGGCAGGGGCTAGCAATCAGCCCCAGCATTTT. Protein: CASSLGAGASNQPQHF.

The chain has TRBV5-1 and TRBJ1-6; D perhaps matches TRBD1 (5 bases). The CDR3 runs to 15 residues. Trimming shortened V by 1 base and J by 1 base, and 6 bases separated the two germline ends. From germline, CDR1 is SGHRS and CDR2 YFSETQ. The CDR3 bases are TGCGCCAGCAGCTTGCAGGGATCCTATAATTCACCCCTCCACTTT. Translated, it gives CASSLQGSYNSPLHF.

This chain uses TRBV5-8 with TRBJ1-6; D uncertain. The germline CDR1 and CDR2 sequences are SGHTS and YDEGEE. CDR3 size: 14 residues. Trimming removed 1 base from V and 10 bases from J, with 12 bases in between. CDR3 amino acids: CASSLYTLGSPLHF. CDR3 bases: TGTGCCAGCAGCTTGTACACCCTCGGGTCACCCCTCCACTTT.

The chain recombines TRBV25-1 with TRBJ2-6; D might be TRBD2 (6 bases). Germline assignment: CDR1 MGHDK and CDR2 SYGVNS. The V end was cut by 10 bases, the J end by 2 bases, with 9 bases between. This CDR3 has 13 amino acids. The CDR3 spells CATRRAGANVLTF. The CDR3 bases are TGTGCCACGAGGAGGGCTGGGGCCAACGTCCTGACTTTC.

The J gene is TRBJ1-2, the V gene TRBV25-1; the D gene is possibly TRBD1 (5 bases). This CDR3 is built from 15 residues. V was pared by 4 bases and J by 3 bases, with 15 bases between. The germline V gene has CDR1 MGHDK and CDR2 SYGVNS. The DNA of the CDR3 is TGTGCCAGCAGTGTCGCGGGGGGTGTGGACTATGGCTACACCTTC. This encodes CASSVAGGVDYGYTF.

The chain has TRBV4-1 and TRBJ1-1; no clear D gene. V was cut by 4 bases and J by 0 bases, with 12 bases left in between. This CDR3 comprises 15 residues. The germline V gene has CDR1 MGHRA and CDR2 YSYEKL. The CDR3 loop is CASSPRLVMNTEAFF. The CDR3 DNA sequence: TGCGCCAGCAGCCCGCGGTTAGTCATGAACACTGAAGCTTTCTTT.

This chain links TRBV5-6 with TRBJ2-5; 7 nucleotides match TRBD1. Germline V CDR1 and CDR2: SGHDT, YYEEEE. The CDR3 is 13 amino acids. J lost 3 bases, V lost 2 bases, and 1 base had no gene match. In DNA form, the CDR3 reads TGTGCCAGCAGCTTTGGGACAGAAGAGACCCAGTACTTC. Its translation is CASSFGTEETQYF.

The CDR3 sequence: CASSQDRQGYNQPQHF. DNA of the CDR3: TGCGCCAGCAGCCAAGATAGGCAGGGATACAATCAGCCCCAGCATTTT. The gene calls are TRBV4-3 and TRBJ1-5; D might be TRBD1 (5 bases). There are 16 residues in the CDR3. V lost 0 bases, J lost 3 bases, and 12 bases lay in between. Germline values: CDR1 LGHNA, CDR2 YSLEER.

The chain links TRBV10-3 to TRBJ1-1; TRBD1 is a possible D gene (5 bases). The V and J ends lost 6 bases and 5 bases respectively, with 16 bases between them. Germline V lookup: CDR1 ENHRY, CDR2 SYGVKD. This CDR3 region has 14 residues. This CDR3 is CAISRDREKTEAFF. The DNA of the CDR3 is TGTGCCATCAGCAGGGATCGCGAGAAGACTGAAGCTTTCTTT.

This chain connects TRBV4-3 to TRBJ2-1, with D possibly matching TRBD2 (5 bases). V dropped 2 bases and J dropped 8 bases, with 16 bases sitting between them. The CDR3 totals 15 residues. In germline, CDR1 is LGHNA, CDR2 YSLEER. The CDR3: CASSQYLLREDEQFF. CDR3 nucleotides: TGCGCCAGCAGCCAATACCTCCTGAGGGAAGATGAGCAGTTCTTC.

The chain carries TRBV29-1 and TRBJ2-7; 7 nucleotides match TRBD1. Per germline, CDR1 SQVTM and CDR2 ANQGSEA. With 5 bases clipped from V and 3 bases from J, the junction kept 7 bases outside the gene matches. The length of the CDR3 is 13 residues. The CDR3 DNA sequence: TGCAGCGTTCGACAGGGAAATGTCTACGAGCAGTACTTC. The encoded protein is CSVRQGNVYEQYF.

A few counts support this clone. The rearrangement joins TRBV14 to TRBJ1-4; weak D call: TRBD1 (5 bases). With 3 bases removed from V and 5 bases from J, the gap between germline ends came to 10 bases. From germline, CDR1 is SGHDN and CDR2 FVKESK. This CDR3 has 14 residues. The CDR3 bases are TGTGCCAGCAGCCATCAGACAGCAAATGAAAAACTGTTTTTT. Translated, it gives CASSHQTANEKLFF.

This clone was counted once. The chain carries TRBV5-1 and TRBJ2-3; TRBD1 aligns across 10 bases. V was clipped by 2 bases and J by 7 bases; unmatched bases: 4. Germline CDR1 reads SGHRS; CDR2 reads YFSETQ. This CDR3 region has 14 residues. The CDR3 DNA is TGCGCCAGCAGCTTAGGACAGGGGGGGAATACGCAGTATTTT. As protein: CASSLGQGGNTQYF.

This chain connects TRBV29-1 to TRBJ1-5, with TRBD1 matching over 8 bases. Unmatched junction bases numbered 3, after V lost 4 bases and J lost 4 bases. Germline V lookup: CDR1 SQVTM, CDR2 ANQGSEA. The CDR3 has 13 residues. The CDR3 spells CSVAQGENQPQHF. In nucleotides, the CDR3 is TGCAGCGTTGCACAGGGGGAAAATCAGCCCCAGCATTTT.

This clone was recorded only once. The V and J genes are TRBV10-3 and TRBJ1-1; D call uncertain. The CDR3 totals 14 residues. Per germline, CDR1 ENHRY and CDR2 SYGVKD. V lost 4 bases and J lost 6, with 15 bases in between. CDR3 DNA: TGTGCCATCAGTGTCAAGGGAGTGATAGCTGAAGCTTTCTTT. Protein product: CAISVKGVIAEAFF.

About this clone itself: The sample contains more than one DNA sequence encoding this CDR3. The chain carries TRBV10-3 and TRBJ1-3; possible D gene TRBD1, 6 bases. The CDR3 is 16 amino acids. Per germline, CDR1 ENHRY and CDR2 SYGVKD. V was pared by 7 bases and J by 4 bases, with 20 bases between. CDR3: CAIITLTGNSGNTIYF. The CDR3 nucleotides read TGTGCCATCATCACGTTGACAGGCAACTCCGGAAACACCATATATTTT.

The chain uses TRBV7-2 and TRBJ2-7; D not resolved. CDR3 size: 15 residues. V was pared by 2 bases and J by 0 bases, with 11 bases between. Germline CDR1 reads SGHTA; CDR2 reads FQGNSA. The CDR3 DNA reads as TGTGCCAGCAGCTTAAGTGACTCAATCTCCTACGAGCAGTACTTC. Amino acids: CASSLSDSISYEQYF.

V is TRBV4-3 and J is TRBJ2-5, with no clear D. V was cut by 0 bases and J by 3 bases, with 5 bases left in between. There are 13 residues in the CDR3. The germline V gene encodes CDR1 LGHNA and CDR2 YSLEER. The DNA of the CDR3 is TGCGCCAGCAGCCAAGATCCAGAAGAGACCCAGTACTTC. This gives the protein CASSQDPEETQYF.

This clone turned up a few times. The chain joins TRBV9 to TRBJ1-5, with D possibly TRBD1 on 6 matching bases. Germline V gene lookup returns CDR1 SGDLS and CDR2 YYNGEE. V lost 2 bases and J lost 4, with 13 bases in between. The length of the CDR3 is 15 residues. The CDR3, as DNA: TGTGCCAGCAGCGTCACAGGGCAGGGAAATCAGCCCCAGCATTTT. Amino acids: CASSVTGQGNQPQHF.

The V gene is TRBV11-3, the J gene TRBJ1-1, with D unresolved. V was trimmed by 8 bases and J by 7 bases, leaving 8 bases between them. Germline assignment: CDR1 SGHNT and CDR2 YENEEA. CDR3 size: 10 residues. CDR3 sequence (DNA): TGTGCCAGCGGTTCAGGTGAAGCTTTCTTT. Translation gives CASGSGEAFF.